Included here is one T cell receptor (beta chain) sequence, with context. Only one count was recorded for this clonotype. Its specific antigen is unknown. Base quality data are lacking; no much larger clone is found one base away. Weak support is all one read offers. For sequencing, an Illumina HiSeq 1500 was employed. Using fastp trimming at Q25 and MiXCR clonotype assembly, TCRdb reanalyzed the public sequencing data and kept in-frame beta chains. Duplicate CDR3 protein sequences are folded into a single record with the most common DNA and genes. The sample table contains under 350,000 distinct CDR3 sequences; only one count was recorded for 20% to 25% of them. Of the sample, roughly a fifth is held by the ten largest clones. The source of the sample is a study of T cell repertoires in cytomegalovirus infection (dated by TCRdb to about 2019). About the study as a whole: The peptide stimulations were aimed at well-studied HLA-B-restricted epitopes as well as recently identified HLA-C-restricted CMV epitopes, whose presentation resists viral immunomodulation. The HLA type of each donor mattered for the analysis, because public TCR beta signatures pointed to carriage of CMV infection along with the matching HLA type. Here is what the overall study found, with its caveats: In both this cohort and an independent cohort of a few hundred donors, the cumulative frequency of public TCR beta family members distinguished carriers of CMV infection plus the relevant HLA type. The ex vivo response was dominated by HLA-C-restricted CMV-specific TCR beta clonotypes, and the single most frequent clonotype in two of eight donors was supplied by these HLA-C-restricted clonotypes.

The treatment or condition label for this specimen denotes: in vitro stimulation with specific CMV peptide epitopes to enrich CMV-specific T cells. From the cysteine through the phenylalanine, the CDR3 covers 18 amino acids. Of all the DNA, just the CDR3 is kept, 54 bases in frame from base 1. V and J are trimmed by 0 bases and 2 bases, and the gene matches miss 9 bases of the junction. The germline V gene (reference sequence) specifies DFQATT as CDR1 and SNEGSKA as CDR2. The TCR was taken from a human donor in good health (CMV status not recorded). Some clones in this sample may be carry-over from other donors' samples. Here the sequenced sample was cultured PBMCs, taken from culture after CMV antigen stimulation. The V gene is TRBV20-1 and the J gene is TRBJ2-1, and TRBD2 matches 11 of the central bases. In nucleotide form, the sequence is TGCAGTGCTAGAGAGGTCGGCGCGGGACTAGCGGCCTACAATGAGCAGTTCTTC. It translates to CSAREVGAGLAAYNEQFF.